This T cell receptor (beta chain) came from a study of somatic mutations in cytotoxic T cells in rheumatoid arthritis. The method was immunoSEQ multiplex PCR; TCRdb's version includes in-frame clones alone and lacks a portion of them. This sample has about 19,000 clones; roughly four fifths occur once, and the top ten carry more than 12%. V lost 7 bases to trimming and J lost 4 bases, with 10 bases between them. The CDR3 contains 13 residues. The germline CDR1 and CDR2 sequences are LNHDA and SQIVND (reference sequence). The sample comprised CD8+ T cells sorted from blood. V and J are TRBV19 and TRBJ2-2, with unresolved D. The receptor's source is an adult with rheumatoid arthritis. CDR3 nucleotides: TGTGCCAGTATCCTATGGGGCACCGGGGAGCTGTTTTTT. Translation: CASILWGTGELFF. The full variable domain, rest sourced from reference TRBV19 and TRBJ2-2, is DGGITQSPKYLFRKEGQNVTLSCEQNLNHDAMYWYRQDPGQGLRLIYYSQIVNDFQKGDIAEGYSVSREKKESFPLTVTSAQKNPTAFYLCASILWGTGELFFGEGSRLTVL.